The rows below give T cell receptor beta chains drawn from one sample of a study of vaccination and CD4 T cells after COVID-19. A single record per CDR3 protein comes from TCRdb applying MiXCR to the PCR reads. The repertoire consists of around 16,000 distinct CDR3 sequences, with 60% to 70% occurring once and the leading ten covering around 12%. No antigen has been assigned to these receptors. The sequenced sample consisted of CD4+ T cells from blood, cultured in vitro. All receptors derive from a human donor who had recovered from COVID-19. The CDR3 runs from the conserved cysteine through the conserved F or W. Fields, in order: J gene, V gene, clone size, D gene, CDR3 DNA, CDR3 protein. A D gene is named only where the DNA matches it firmly. Some rows mark clone size as missing; the rest say once, few, many or name a class of expanded clone.

>TRBJ2-7|TRBV7-8|NA|NA
TGTGCCAGCAGCCCCCGGGACAACTCCTACGAGCAGTACTTC
CASSPRDNSYEQYF
>TRBJ2-3|TRBV10-1|NA|NA
TGCGCCAGCAGCAGGGGGACTAGCACAGATACGCAGTATTTT
CASSRGTSTDTQYF
>TRBJ1-1|TRBV7-8|NA|TRBD1
TGTGCCAGCAGCTGGACAGGAAGAATGAACACTGAAGCTTTCTTT
CASSWTGRMNTEAFF
>TRBJ1-4|TRBV2|NA|NA
TGTGCCAGCACCGGGACGGGGGAAAAACTGTTTTTT
CASTGTGEKLFF
>TRBJ2-7|TRBV20-1|NA|TRBD2
TGCAGTGCTAGATCCCCACTAGCGGGGGACGAGCAGTACTTC
CSARSPLAGDEQYF
>TRBJ2-1|TRBV18|NA|NA
TGTGCCAGCTCACCACCTGTTACCTACAATGAGCAGTTCTTC
CASSPPVTYNEQFF
>TRBJ1-5|TRBV7-2|few|TRBD1
TGTGCCAGCAGCTTACAGGGGGCTGGTCAGCCCCAGCATTTT
CASSLQGAGQPQHF
>TRBJ1-6|TRBV7-2|NA|NA
TGTGCCAGCAGCTTCCCCCGGCAGAAAGCACCCCTCCACTTT
CASSFPRQKAPLHF
>TRBJ2-5|TRBV7-9|NA|NA
TGTGCCAGCAGCTTCAGCGGAGGGCCTGCGGAGACCCAGTACTTC
CASSFSGGPAETQYF
>TRBJ2-1|TRBV20-1|NA|NA
TGCAGTGCTAGGAACTACAATGAGCAGTTCTTC
CSARNYNEQFF
>TRBJ1-6|TRBV19|NA|TRBD1
TGTGCCAGTAGTATCTCGACAGGGGGGGGTTCACCCCTCCACTTT
CASSISTGGGSPLHF
>TRBJ1-1|TRBV4-2|NA|TRBD1
TGTGCCACATACCGGGACAGGGGGCGCGACACTGAAGCTTTCTTT
CATYRDRGRDTEAFF
>TRBJ2-2|TRBV6-4|NA|NA
TGTGCCAGCAGCCCGGTGGGGGAGTCGAACACCGGGGAGCTGTTTTTT
CASSPVGESNTGELFF
>TRBJ2-7|TRBV2|NA|NA
TGTGCCAGCATAGGGGGGCCGACCTACGAGCAGTACTTC
CASIGGPTYEQYF
>TRBJ2-7|TRBV7-2|NA|TRBD1
TGTGCCAGCAGCTTAGTCCAGGGGGTCAGGTCCTACGAGCAGTACTTC
CASSLVQGVRSYEQYF
>TRBJ1-3|TRBV10-3|NA|NA
TGTGCCATCAGTGAGGTCTCTGGAAACACCATATATTTT
CAISEVSGNTIYF
>TRBJ2-1|TRBV2|NA|NA
TGTGCCAGCACAGGGATTAACCGGCTAAATGAGCAGTTCTTC
CASTGINRLNEQFF
>TRBJ2-7|TRBV20-1|NA|NA
TGCAGTGCTAGAGATCTCGCTAGAGCCTACGAGCAGTACTTC
CSARDLARAYEQYF
>TRBJ1-5|TRBV6-5|large|NA
TGTGCCAGCAGTTACTCGGACGGAAGCAATCAGCCCCAGCATTTT
CASSYSDGSNQPQHF
>TRBJ2-7|TRBV6-2/TRBV6-3|NA|NA
TGTGCCAGCAGTTACTCGATGTCTAGGGGCTCCTACGAGCAGTACTTC
CASSYSMSRGSYEQYF
>TRBJ2-1|TRBV7-2|NA|NA
TGTGCCAGCAGGGAATCTCTCGATGAGCAGTTCTTC
CASRESLDEQFF
>TRBJ2-1|TRBV6-2/TRBV6-3|once|TRBD2
TGTGCCAGCAGTTTCCCCGAAGAGACGACTAGCGCCTCCTACAATGAGCAGTTCTTC
CASSFPEETTSASYNEQFF